This T cell receptor (beta chain) was recorded in a study of shared T cell receptors in the human thymus. Using immunoSEQ multiplex PCR, the repertoire was profiled, and TCRdb retains in-frame clones only, with some absent. This table has roughly 410,000 clones, just under 95% appearing once. Sequencing was performed on thymocytes. This sequence originates from a human donor.

DNA of the CDR3: TGTGCCAGCAGCTTGAGCAAGGGACAGGAAAAGGGGGAGCAGTACTTC. Translated: CASSLSKGQEKGEQYF. The chain uses TRBV7-9 and TRBJ2-7, with TRBD1 matching over 8 bases. V lost 3 bases to trimming and J lost 7 bases; unmatched junction nucleotides: 14. CDR1 and CDR2 (germline): SEHNR, FQNEAQ (reference sequence). CDR3 length equals 16 residues. The entire variable domain, with the rest obtained from reference TRBV7-9 and TRBJ2-7, is as follows: DTGVSQNPRHKITKRGQNVTFRCDPISEHNRLYWYRQTLGQGPEFLTYFQNEAQLEKSRLLSDRFSAERPKGSFSTLEIQRTEQGDSAMYLCASSLSKGQEKGEQYFGPGTRLTVT.